This is a list of T cell receptor beta chains from one sample in a study of blood T cell repertoires in COVID-19. The data were produced by immunoSEQ multiplex PCR, yet TCRdb's version contains in-frame clones alone and is incomplete. This repertoire shows about 300,000 clones, roughly 86% found once; its top ten account for 1.5% to 2%. The specimen was peripheral blood. These receptors were taken from a woman in her 50s with acute or convalescent COVID-19. CDR3s leave out the opening cysteine and the closing phenylalanine or tryptophan. Clone size appears in some rows only: once, few, many, or a class for an expanded clone.

clone_size | v_call | cdr3_aa
- | TRBV10-3 | AISRDGLKETQY
- | TRBV9 | ASSRAGESYEQY
- | TRBV24-1 | ATSDSLEAYEQY
- | TRBV19 | ASSIRLGSAKNIQY
- | TRBV10-3 | AISLQGVINSPLH
- | TRBV29-1 | SVVKRGNDYWGSEEQF
- | TRBV4-2 | ASSQVGGRAGTDTQY
- | TRBV27 | ASSPDRRYSNQPQH
few | TRBV7-9 | ASSLGQGNPEAF
- | TRBV27 | ASTPGGDTQY
- | TRBV6-6 | ASSRQVLGNTEAF
- | TRBV28 | ASSFGGGRQETQY
- | TRBV5-1 | ASSRDPTSEYNEQF
- | TRBV28 | ASSLVQGSYNEQF
- | TRBV9 | ASSVAPGQVLRHTEAF
- | TRBV24-1 | ATSDGTGNNEQF
- | TRBV11-2 | ASSLDLTGNTEAF
- | TRBV27 | ASSYGGGRGYT
- | TRBV15 | ATSSGTGGTGELF
- | TRBV6-5 | ASSPGTRNTGELF
- | TRBV5-1 | ASSPGQNSYEQY
- | TRBV7-2 | ASSLVSMTDEQY
- | TRBV9 | ASSPPLAASTDTQY
- | TRBV19 | ASGLKSDTEAF
- | TRBV14 | ASSQEFVWPGFETYEQY
- | TRBV7-3 | ASSLNGQGTEAF
few | TRBV7-8 | ASSLVWAGGTEAF
once | TRBV19 | ASSELRGGTEAF
- | TRBV7-2 | ASSLESGLSNQPQH
- | TRBV28 | ASSTSTVTSYGYT
few | TRBV20-1 | SASYPYTVNTEAF
- | TRBV28 | ASAWREVFETQY
once | TRBV19 | ASSIKGADTQY
- | TRBV4-3 | ASSLRTGGKETQY
- | TRBV18 | ASSTTGYSYNEQF